The T cell receptor beta chain described here comes from a study of siplizumab effects on memory and regulatory T cells. The CDR3 has 15 amino acids. Trimming removed 3 bases from V and 3 bases from J, with 12 bases in between. The V gene's germline CDR1 is SGHAT and CDR2 FQNNGV. General study results and limits: No functional test confirmed suppression by proliferating siplizumab-culture Tregs.

Assays covered roughly 90,000 TCR templates per sample. Using immunoSEQ multiplex PCR, the repertoire was profiled, and TCRdb retains in-frame clones only, with some absent. The sample holds 85,000 to 130,000 clones, approximately 93% seen once. As to this clone: What it recognizes is unknown.

The rearrangement uses TRBV11-2 and TRBJ2-1, with D uncertain. This TCR came from a human donor in good health. Material for sequencing was Tregs sorted from blood. The CDR3, as DNA: TGTGCCAGCAGCTTGGACCATCAAGGCTACAATGAGCAGTTCTTC. Protein product: CASSLDHQGYNEQFF.